The next 32 T cell receptor beta chains were all read from a single sample in a study of blood T cell repertoires in COVID-19. The repertoire was sequenced with immunoSEQ multiplex PCR; TCRdb's copy has only in-frame clones and lacks some. The sample lists around 100,000 clones, 84% occurring once. The source material was peripheral blood. The receptors stem from a man between 35 and 55 years old with active or convalescent COVID-19.

The CDR3 nucleotides read TGTGCCAGCAGTTTAGAGGTGGAGGGAGCTTTCTTT. Its protein is CASSLEVEGAFF. This chain links TRBV28 with TRBJ1-1, with D hard to call. Trimming took 2 bases from V and 10 from J, leaving 11 bases between them. The CDR3 is 12 residues long. CDR1 is MDHEN and CDR2 is SYDVKM in the germline V gene. Looking up the rest from reference TRBV28 and TRBJ1-1 gives the full variable domain: DVKVTQSSRYLVKRTGEKVFLECVQDMDHENMFWYRQDPGLGLRLIYFSYDVKMKEKGDIPEGYSVSREKKERFSLILESASTNQTSMYLCASSLEVEGAFFGQGTRLTVV.

This clone was observed a few times. The chain recombines TRBV18 with TRBJ2-1; TRBD1 matches 7 bases. The V and J ends lost 6 bases and 0 bases, in that order; junction bases with no gene match: 8. Germline CDR1 reads KGHSH; CDR2 reads LQKENI. This CDR3 comprises 16 residues. Written as DNA, the CDR3 is TGTGCCAGCTCCCGGGGACAGCGCTCCTCCTACAATGAGCAGTTCTTC. As protein: CASSRGQRSSYNEQFF. Full variable domain (outside the CDR3, taken from reference TRBV18 and TRBJ2-1): NAGVMQNPRHLVRRRGQEARLRCSPMKGHSHVYWYRQLPEEGLKFMVYLQKENIIDESGMPKERFSAEFPKEGPSILRIQQVVRGDSAAYFCASSRGQRSSYNEQFFGPGTRLTVL.

The genes are TRBV12-3 or TRBV12-4 and TRBJ1-5; no reliable D call. Trimming left V 5 bases short and J 6 bases short, with 8 bases between. The CDR3 sequence is 12 residues long. DNA for the CDR3: TGTGCCAGCAGTCCGGGGAGTCAGCCCCAGCATTTT. This translates into CASSPGSQPQHF.

This clone showed up just once. The chain has TRBV2 and TRBJ2-5; TRBD1 is a possible D gene (5 bases). The CDR3 covers 14 residues. Germline values: CDR1 SNHLY, CDR2 FYNNEI. V was trimmed by 6 bases and J by 1 base, leaving 12 bases between them. CDR3 bases: TGTGCCAGCAGACCCGGACAAGGCCAAGAGACCCAGTACTTC. It encodes CASRPGQGQETQYF.

The chain uses TRBV7-3 and TRBJ1-2; D gene unclear. Germline V CDR1 and CDR2: SGHTA, FQGTGA. This CDR3 region has 14 residues. Deletions cut 5 bases from V and 6 bases from J, with 16 bases between. The CDR3 loop reads CASSTNSLGDGYTF. CDR3 in DNA: TGTGCCAGCAGCACTAACTCCCTAGGAGATGGCTACACCTTC.

The V call is TRBV6-5, the J call TRBJ1-1; D unclear. This CDR3 has 13 residues. The germline gives CDR1 MNHEY, CDR2 SVGAGI. V lost 2 bases and J lost 1, with 5 bases in between. The CDR3 reads CASSYGGNTEAFF. The CDR3 coding sequence is TGTGCCAGCAGTTACGGCGGGAACACTGAAGCTTTCTTT.

The genes are TRBV29-1 and TRBJ2-6; D may be TRBD1 (5 bases). Germline CDR1 is SQVTM and CDR2 is ANQGSEA. V was shortened by 1 base and J by 0 bases, with 7 bases between the two germline ends. The CDR3 runs 15 residues. The DNA for the CDR3 is TGCAGCGTTGAAGGCGACAGCTCTGGGGCCAACGTCCTGACTTTC. It is translated as CSVEGDSSGANVLTF.

The table lists this clone with a few counts. The chain employs TRBV20-1 and TRBJ1-5; TRBD1 matches at 8 bases. With 3 bases clipped from V and 4 bases from J, the junction kept 14 bases outside the gene matches. The germline V gene encodes CDR1 DFQATT and CDR2 SNEGSKA (reference sequence). The CDR3 is 17 residues long. DNA of the CDR3: TGCAGTGCTAGTGATGCAGAGCAGGGGGCAGGGAATCAGCCCCAGCATTTT. This translates into CSASDAEQGAGNQPQHF.

This chain links TRBV7-2 with TRBJ1-1; weak D call: TRBD1 (5 bases). The V gene's germline CDR1 is SGHTA and CDR2 FQGNSA. The V and J ends lost 2 bases and 3 bases respectively, with 10 bases between them. This CDR3 has 14 amino acids. CDR3 region: CASSLQGGDTEAFF. CDR3 DNA sequence: TGTGCCAGCAGCTTACAGGGAGGGGACACTGAAGCTTTCTTT.

V is TRBV10-3 and J is TRBJ1-3; 9 bases fit TRBD1. CDR3 length: 16 residues. Germline V CDR1 and CDR2: ENHRY, SYGVKD. The V and J ends lost 3 bases and 0 bases, in that order; junction bases with no gene match: 3. CDR3 coding DNA: TGTGCCATCAGTGAACAGGGGGCTAGCTCTGGAAACACCATATATTTT. Its protein product is CAISEQGASSGNTIYF.

This clone has a handful of counts. The V call is TRBV2, the J call TRBJ1-1; D is unresolved. Germline CDR1 SNHLY, CDR2 FYNNEI. V lost 7 bases and J lost 0, with 12 bases in between. CDR3 length: 14 amino acids. For the CDR3, the DNA is TGTGCCAGCAACAGCGGTCCGATGAACACTGAAGCTTTCTTT. Protein product: CASNSGPMNTEAFF.

The chain recombines TRBV7-9 with TRBJ2-1; D perhaps matches TRBD2 (5 bases). Germline V CDR1 and CDR2: SEHNR, FQNEAQ (reference sequence). The ends were cut back, 2 bases at V and 3 bases at J, with 11 bases in the middle. CDR3 length: 15 amino acids. The CDR3, as DNA: TGTGCCAGCAGCTTATACGGACTCCTCTACAATGAGCAGTTCTTC. Its protein is CASSLYGLLYNEQFF.

In its sample, this clone was seen a few times. This chain links TRBV10-3 with TRBJ1-1; 7 nucleotides match TRBD1. Per the germline V gene, CDR1 is ENHRY and CDR2 is SYGVKD. The ends lost 2 bases at V and 3 bases at J; junction bases unmatched: 9. This CDR3 region has 16 residues. The CDR3: CAISEGFRGQDTEAFF. For the CDR3, the DNA is TGTGCCATCAGTGAGGGTTTTAGGGGGCAGGACACTGAAGCTTTCTTT.

The chain carries TRBV18 and TRBJ1-1, with 9 positions matching TRBD1. The CDR3 spans 15 residues. Germline lookup yields CDR1 KGHSH and CDR2 LQKENI. V dropped 1 base and J dropped 9; count of bases not matched to a gene: 9. CDR3 DNA: TGTGCCAGCTCACCACGGGGACAGGGTCAATCCCAAGCTTTCTTT. It codes for CASSPRGQGQSQAFF.

This chain uses TRBV4-3 with TRBJ2-7, with D perhaps matching TRBD1 (6 bases). V was shortened by 1 base and J by 1 base, with 11 bases between the two germline ends. Germline values: CDR1 LGHNA, CDR2 YSLEER. This CDR3 has 15 residues. This chain's CDR3 is CASSQVAGDSYEQYF. CDR3 coding DNA: TGCGCCAGCAGCCAAGTGGCAGGGGATTCCTACGAGCAGTACTTC.

The V call is TRBV6-5, the J call TRBJ2-1; 9 bases fit TRBD1. V was clipped by 6 bases and J by 7 bases; unmatched bases: 10. The CDR3 spans 15 residues. The V gene's germline CDR1 is MNHEY and CDR2 SVGAGI. The CDR3 here is CASRRTGDHWNEQFF. As DNA, the CDR3 is TGTGCCAGCAGGCGGACAGGGGACCATTGGAATGAGCAGTTCTTC.

The rearrangement joins TRBV2 to TRBJ1-1; D remains ambiguous. The V end was cut by 3 bases, the J end by 8 bases, with 10 bases between. The germline gives CDR1 SNHLY, CDR2 FYNNEI. The CDR3 extends over 12 amino acids. The CDR3: CASSDVTGEAFF. The CDR3 DNA reads as TGTGCCAGCAGTGACGTCACGGGAGAAGCTTTCTTT.

Concerning this clone itself: The same CDR3 can be traced to other DNA sequences in this sample. The chain uses TRBV30 and TRBJ2-7; D possibly corresponds to TRBD1 (5 bases). Germline CDR1 is GTSNPN and CDR2 is SVGIG (reference sequence). Trimming removed 0 bases from V and 2 bases from J, with 14 bases in between. The CDR3 has 15 amino acids. The CDR3 reads CAWSVMGQGPYEQYF. Here the CDR3 DNA reads TGTGCCTGGAGTGTAATGGGTCAGGGCCCCTACGAGCAGTACTTC.

In this sample, this clone turned up a few times. V usage is TRBV2 and J usage is TRBJ1-4, with 8 bases matching TRBD1. CDR1 and CDR2 (germline): SNHLY, FYNNEI. V trimming: 7 bases; J trimming: 0 bases; junction bases outside the gene matches: 4. The CDR3 spans 15 residues. CDR3: CASNGQGATNEKLFF. Written as DNA, the CDR3 is TGTGCCAGCAACGGACAGGGCGCAACTAATGAAAAACTGTTTTTT.

The V call is TRBV27, the J call TRBJ1-1; possible D gene TRBD1, 6 bases. CDR1 is MNHEY and CDR2 is SMNVEV in the germline V gene (reference sequence). Trimming stripped 6 bases from V and 4 bases from J, with 15 bases between. CDR3 size: 14 residues. The chain's CDR3 is CASRMGHSTTEAFF. In DNA form, the CDR3 reads TGTGCCAGCAGGATGGGACACAGCACCACTGAAGCTTTCTTT.

The gene calls are TRBV30 and TRBJ2-1; 9 bases line up with TRBD2. With 8 bases clipped from V and 0 bases from J, the junction kept 8 bases outside the gene matches. The CDR3 totals 15 residues. The V gene's germline CDR1 is GTSNPN and CDR2 SVGIG (reference sequence). CDR3 amino acids: CALARLAASYNEQFF. The CDR3 DNA sequence: TGTGCCCTGGCTCGACTAGCGGCCTCCTACAATGAGCAGTTCTTC.

This sequence joins TRBV30 and TRBJ2-4; 8 nucleotides align to TRBD1. This CDR3 has 12 residues. Germline lookup yields CDR1 GTSNPN and CDR2 SVGIG (reference sequence). The V segment lost 5 bases and the J segment 7 bases; nucleotides outside the gene matches: 4. The CDR3 nucleotides are TGTGCCTGGGCCCAGGGGGCGAACATTCAGTACTTC. Protein product: CAWAQGANIQYF.

The chain couples TRBV11-2 to TRBJ2-1, with 8 bases identical to TRBD1. The CDR3 consists of 14 residues. Germline values: CDR1 SGHAT, CDR2 FQNNGV. The V gene end was trimmed by 4 bases and the J gene end by 7 bases; junction bases not matched to a gene: 6. The CDR3 is CASSSGTGLNEQFF. Here the CDR3 DNA reads TGTGCCAGCAGCTCCGGGACAGGACTAAATGAGCAGTTCTTC.

J is TRBJ1-1 and V is TRBV29-1, with a possible D match to TRBD1 (5 bases). Per the germline V gene, CDR1 is SQVTM and CDR2 is ANQGSEA. This CDR3 is built from 14 residues. V shed 4 bases and J shed 0 bases, with 12 bases lying between them. CDR3 sequence (DNA): TGCAGCGTTGGTGGACAACTCATGAACACTGAAGCTTTCTTT. Its protein product is CSVGGQLMNTEAFF. The entire variable domain, with the rest obtained from reference TRBV29-1 and TRBJ1-1, is as follows: SAVISQKPSRDICQRGTSLTIQCQVDSQVTMMFWYRQQPGQSLTLIATANQGSEATYESGFVIDKFPISRPNLTFSTLTVSNMSPEDSSIYLCSVGGQLMNTEAFFGQGTRLTVV.

A few counts support this clone. This sequence joins TRBV19 and TRBJ1-4, with D perhaps matching TRBD1 (6 bases). CDR1 is LNHDA, CDR2 SQIVND, per germline (reference sequence). Trimming took 5 bases from V and 8 from J, leaving 18 bases between them. The CDR3 consists of 15 residues. The CDR3 loop reads CASSDRGGVGEKLFF. The CDR3 DNA reads TGTGCCAGTAGTGACCGAGGGGGGGTAGGGGAAAAACTGTTTTTT.

The chain carries TRBV19 and TRBJ1-6; D call uncertain. V was trimmed by 3 bases and J by 0 bases, leaving 9 bases between them. The CDR3 totals 16 residues. Germline loops: CDR1 LNHDA, CDR2 SQIVND (reference sequence). In DNA, the CDR3 is TGTGCCAGTAGTATTGGGAGGAGCTCCTATAATTCACCCCTCCACTTT. Translation gives CASSIGRSSYNSPLHF.

The V and J genes are TRBV6-5 and TRBJ1-3; TRBD1 is a possible D gene (5 bases). Germline lookup yields CDR1 MNHEY and CDR2 SVGAGI. The CDR3 consists of 14 residues. V gave up 6 bases and J gave up 0 bases, with 9 bases separating them. CDR3 sequence reads: CASRTDFSGNTIYF. CDR3 sequence (DNA): TGTGCCAGCAGGACAGATTTCTCTGGAAACACCATATATTTT.

The gene calls are TRBV29-1 and TRBJ1-1; D remains ambiguous. The CDR3 is 13 residues long. Per the germline V gene, CDR1 is SQVTM and CDR2 is ANQGSEA. V gave up 3 bases and J gave up 0 bases, with 8 bases separating them. CDR3 DNA sequence: TGCAGCGTTGAGAGGTCCATGAACACTGAAGCTTTCTTT. Translated: CSVERSMNTEAFF.

The chain couples TRBV2 to TRBJ2-3; perhaps TRBD2 as D (6 bases). CDR3 size: 15 residues. V was cut by 7 bases and J by 6 bases, with 20 bases left in between. The germline V gene has CDR1 SNHLY and CDR2 FYNNEI. CDR3 protein: CASIGGAKPGDTQYF. CDR3 DNA: TGTGCCAGCATCGGAGGGGCAAAACCTGGGGATACGCAGTATTTT.

This rearrangement joins TRBV3-1 (or the pseudogene TRBV3-2) to TRBJ1-1; 7 nucleotides agree with TRBD1. The CDR3 has 16 amino acids. The germline V gene encodes CDR1 LGHDT and CDR2 YNNKEL (reference sequence). Trimming at V came to 0 bases and at J to 3 bases, leaving 7 bases not matched to a gene. CDR3 sequence reads: CASSQDYGRGHTEAFF. The CDR3 DNA sequence: TGTGCCAGCAGCCAAGATTATGGTAGGGGGCACACTGAAGCTTTCTTT.

The chain carries TRBV10-2 and TRBJ1-6; the D gene is possibly TRBD1 (6 bases). The CDR3 covers 13 residues. The germline V gene has CDR1 WSHSY and CDR2 SAAADI. V was cut by 8 bases and J by 3 bases, with 8 bases left in between. The CDR3 sequence is CASGQSYNSPLHF. DNA for the CDR3: TGCGCCAGCGGACAGAGCTATAATTCACCCCTCCACTTT.

The chain has TRBV30 and TRBJ2-2; TRBD1 is a possible D gene (5 bases). The CDR3 is made up of 13 amino acids. Germline CDR1 GTSNPN, CDR2 SVGIG (reference sequence). Trimming stripped 1 base from V and 7 bases from J, with 10 bases between. Written as DNA, the CDR3 is TGTGCCTGGAGTGGGCAGGGCGGCGGGGAGCTGTTTTTT. Its protein product is CAWSGQGGGELFF.